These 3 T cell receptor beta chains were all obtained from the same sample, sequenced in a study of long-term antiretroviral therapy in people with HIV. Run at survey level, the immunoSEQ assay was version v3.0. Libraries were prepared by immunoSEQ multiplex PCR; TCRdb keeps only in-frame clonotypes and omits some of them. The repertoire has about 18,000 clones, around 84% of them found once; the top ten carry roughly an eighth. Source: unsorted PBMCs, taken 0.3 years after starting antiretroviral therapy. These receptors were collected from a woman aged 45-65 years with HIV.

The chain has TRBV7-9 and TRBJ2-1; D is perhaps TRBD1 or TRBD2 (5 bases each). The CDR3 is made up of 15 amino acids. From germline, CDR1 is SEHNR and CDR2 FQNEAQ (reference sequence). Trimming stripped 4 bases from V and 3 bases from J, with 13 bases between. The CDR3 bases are TGTGCCAGCAGCTATCCCGGGACGTTCTACAATGAGCAGTTCTTC. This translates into CASSYPGTFYNEQFF.

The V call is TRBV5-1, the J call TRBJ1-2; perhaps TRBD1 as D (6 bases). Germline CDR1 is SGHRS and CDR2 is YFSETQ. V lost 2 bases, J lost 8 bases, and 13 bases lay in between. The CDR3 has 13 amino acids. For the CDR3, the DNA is TGCGCCAGCAGCTTAGACAGGTCGTGGGGCTACACCTTC. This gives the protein CASSLDRSWGYTF.

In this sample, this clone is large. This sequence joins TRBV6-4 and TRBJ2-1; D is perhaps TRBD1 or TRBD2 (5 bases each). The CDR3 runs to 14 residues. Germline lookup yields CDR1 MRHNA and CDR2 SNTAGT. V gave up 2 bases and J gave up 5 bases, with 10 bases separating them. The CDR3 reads CASSDIGGDNEQFF. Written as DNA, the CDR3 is TGTGCCAGCAGTGACATTGGGGGAGACAATGAGCAGTTCTTC.